The 25 T cell receptor beta chains below all came from one sample that was sequenced in a study of T cell responses to AZD1222 COVID-19 vaccine. The method was immunoSEQ multiplex PCR; TCRdb's version includes in-frame clones alone and lacks a portion of them. The sample records over 60,000 clones, roughly 87% being singletons. The input for sequencing was peripheral blood, taken on day 0 of AZD1222 vaccination. Every receptor here comes from an adult in good health.

This sequence joins TRBV9 and TRBJ1-6; 7 bases map to TRBD1. The CDR3 covers 14 residues. V shed 4 bases, J shed 6 bases, and the junction held 4 bases outside the gene matches. In germline, CDR1 is SGDLS, CDR2 YYNGEE. The CDR3 region is CASSRGDSNSPLHF. The CDR3 DNA reads as TGTGCCAGCAGCCGTGGGGACAGTAATTCACCCCTCCACTTT.

The chain links TRBV3-1 (or the pseudogene TRBV3-2) to TRBJ1-5; 11 positions agree with TRBD1. V was clipped by 6 bases and J by 5 bases; unmatched bases: 6. Germline loops: CDR1 LGHDT, CDR2 YNNKEL (reference sequence). This CDR3 region has 15 residues. The CDR3 DNA reads as TGTGCCAGCAGTGCGGTGGGACAGGGGGATCAGCCCCAGCATTTT. It specifies CASSAVGQGDQPQHF.

This clone has just a few counts. V is TRBV3-1 (or the pseudogene TRBV3-2) and J is TRBJ1-2, with TRBD1 as a possible D gene (5 bases). CDR1 is LGHDT, CDR2 YNNKEL, per germline (reference sequence). V was clipped by 2 bases and J by 0 bases, with 13 bases between them. The CDR3 spans 16 residues. CDR3 protein: CASSQRGLGANYGYTF. In DNA, the CDR3 is TGTGCCAGCAGCCAAAGGGGCTTGGGGGCTAACTATGGCTACACCTTC.

This chain uses TRBV7-3 with TRBJ2-1; unclear D gene. Germline lookup yields CDR1 SGHTA and CDR2 FQGTGA. V lost 2 bases to trimming and J lost 8 bases, with 10 bases between them. The CDR3 is 13 amino acids. As DNA, the CDR3 is TGTGCCAGCAGCTTAGAGGTAGGCTATGAGCAGTTCTTC. This codes for CASSLEVGYEQFF.

V is TRBV5-8 and J is TRBJ2-1; a possible D gene is TRBD1 (5 bases). V was trimmed by 1 base and J by 0 bases, leaving 8 bases between them. This CDR3 has 15 amino acids. Looked up from germline, CDR1 is SGHTS and CDR2 is YDEGEE. CDR3 coding DNA: TGTGCCAGCAGCTTGTACAGGAGCTCCTACAATGAGCAGTTCTTC. Protein sequence: CASSLYRSSYNEQFF.

The chain links TRBV16 to TRBJ1-4, with 7 bases matching TRBD1. Trimming removed 2 bases from V and 4 bases from J; junction bases left unmatched: 4. This CDR3 spans 15 amino acids. CDR1 and CDR2 from the germline V gene are KGHSY and FQNENV. The DNA of the CDR3 is TGTGCCAGCAGCCAAGGGACAGCCCGTAATGAAAAACTGTTTTTT. Encoded protein: CASSQGTARNEKLFF.

The gene calls are TRBV6-2 or TRBV6-3 and TRBJ1-5; TRBD1 matches at 7 bases. The CDR3 has 16 residues. Trimming removed 0 bases from V and 6 bases from J; junction bases left unmatched: 8. Looked up from germline, CDR1 is MNHEY and CDR2 is SVGEGT. The chain's CDR3 is CASSYSNRGVGQPQHF. For the CDR3, the DNA is TGTGCCAGCAGTTACTCGAACAGGGGCGTGGGTCAGCCCCAGCATTTT.

The rearrangement links TRBV19 to TRBJ2-7; 10 nucleotides match TRBD2. Germline-derived CDR1 and CDR2 are LNHDA and SQIVND (reference sequence). Trimming took 10 bases from V and 6 from J; bases not matched to a gene: 12. This CDR3 is built from 14 residues. DNA of the CDR3: TGTGCCACTTCCCCTACAGCGGGGGGGCGCGAGCAGTACTTC. This sequence encodes CATSPTAGGREQYF.

This clone turned up a few times. The rearrangement links TRBV6-1 to TRBJ1-1; D call uncertain. Between the trimmed V and J ends, which lost 2 bases and 0 bases, there was a span of 10 bases. CDR1 is MNHNS, CDR2 SASEGT, per germline. The CDR3 contains 15 residues. CDR3: CASSESDQMNTEAFF. In DNA, the CDR3 is TGTGCCAGCAGTGAATCGGACCAGATGAACACTGAAGCTTTCTTT.

V gene TRBV7-8 combines with J gene TRBJ2-5, with D perhaps matching TRBD1 (7 bases). The CDR3 totals 14 residues. From germline, CDR1 is SGHVS and CDR2 FQNEAQ. Trimming stripped 1 base from V and 9 bases from J, with 15 bases between. The DNA for the CDR3 is TGTGCCAGCAGCTTAGAGGGACAGCGGAGGGCCCAGTACTTC. It yields the protein CASSLEGQRRAQYF.

This clone is a singleton in its sample. This chain links TRBV7-9 with TRBJ1-1, with D uncertain. This CDR3 is built from 12 residues. Trimming left V 5 bases short and J 6 bases short, with 10 bases between. In germline, CDR1 is SEHNR, CDR2 FQNEAQ (reference sequence). CDR3: CASSPGIPEAFF. The DNA of the CDR3 is TGTGCCAGCAGCCCCGGGATCCCTGAAGCTTTCTTT. The full variable domain, completed using reference TRBV7-9 and TRBJ1-1, is DTGVSQNPRHKITKRGQNVTFRCDPISEHNRLYWYRQTLGQGPEFLTYFQNEAQLEKSRLLSDRFSAERPKGSFSTLEIQRTEQGDSAMYLCASSPGIPEAFFGQGTRLTVV.

The chain links TRBV5-6 to TRBJ2-1, with 7 positions matching TRBD2. J lost 3 bases, V lost 0 bases, and 9 bases had no gene match. The CDR3 is 17 residues long. Germline loops: CDR1 SGHDT, CDR2 YYEEEE. Written as DNA, the CDR3 is TGTGCCAGCAGCTTGGTGACTAGCTGGTCTCTCTACAATGAGCAGTTCTTC. Encoded protein: CASSLVTSWSLYNEQFF. Full variable domain (remainder filled in from reference TRBV5-6 and TRBJ2-1): DAGVTQSPTHLIKTRGQQVTLRCSPKSGHDTVSWYQQALGQGPQFIFQYYEEEERQRGNFPDRFSGHQFPNYSSELNVNALLLGDSALYLCASSLVTSWSLYNEQFFGPGTRLTVL.

This clone was recorded a few times. The rearrangement links TRBV5-1 to TRBJ2-7, with D possibly TRBD2 on 6 matching bases. Trimming took off 0 bases at V and 5 bases at J, with 12 bases between the two ends. Per the germline V gene, CDR1 is SGHRS and CDR2 is YFSETQ. The CDR3 has 14 residues. The CDR3 DNA is TGCGCCAGCAGCTTGGGCGGGACGGGGGACGAGCAGTACTTC. Translating it yields CASSLGGTGDEQYF. Based on the CDR3 plus reference TRBV5-1 and TRBJ2-7, the full variable domain is KAGVTQTPRYLIKTRGQQVTLSCSPISGHRSVSWYQQTPGQGLQFLFEYFSETQRNKGNFPGRFSGRQFSNSRSEMNVSTLELGDSALYLCASSLGGTGDEQYFGPGTRLTVT.

This chain connects TRBV11-2 to TRBJ2-1; tentative D call: TRBD1 (6 bases). This CDR3 contains 14 residues. V dropped 3 bases and J dropped 5 bases, with 11 bases sitting between them. Looked up from germline, CDR1 is SGHAT and CDR2 is FQNNGV. The CDR3: CASSLGAGHNEQFF. The DNA of the CDR3 is TGTGCCAGCAGCTTGGGGGCCGGACACAATGAGCAGTTCTTC. Combining the CDR3 with reference TRBV11-2 and TRBJ2-1 gives the whole variable domain EAGVAQSPRYKIIEKRQSVAFWCNPISGHATLYWYQQILGQGPKLLIQFQNNGVVDDSQLPKDRFSAERLKGVDSTLKIQPAKLEDSAVYLCASSLGAGHNEQFFGPGTRLTVL.

The rearrangement links TRBV13 to TRBJ1-2; D ambiguous. The CDR3 runs to 16 residues. V lost 0 bases and J lost 0, with 11 bases in between. Germline assignment: CDR1 PRHDT and CDR2 FYEKMQ (reference sequence). This chain's CDR3 is CASSLGGSGANYGYTF. Written as DNA, the CDR3 is TGTGCCAGCAGCTTAGGAGGGTCTGGGGCTAACTATGGCTACACCTTC.

The chain couples TRBV19 to TRBJ1-3; D ambiguous. The CDR3 runs to 13 residues. Germline V gene sequence: CDR1 LNHDA, CDR2 SQIVND (reference sequence). Trimming stripped 4 bases from V and 3 bases from J, with 7 bases between. The CDR3 here is CASSSTFGNTIYF. CDR3 nucleotides: TGTGCCAGTAGTAGCACTTTTGGAAACACCATATATTTT.

The chain couples TRBV15 to TRBJ1-1; D might be TRBD1 (5 bases). Trimming took off 7 bases at V and 2 bases at J, with 11 bases between the two ends. Germline V gene sequence: CDR1 LNHNV, CDR2 YYDKDF (reference sequence). The CDR3 totals 13 residues. DNA of the CDR3: TGTGCCACCACGGGACGAATAAACACTGAAGCTTTCTTT. Protein: CATTGRINTEAFF.

The chain has TRBV27 and TRBJ1-2; D perhaps matches TRBD1 (5 bases). V lost 2 bases, J lost 2 bases, and 6 bases lay in between. The CDR3 spans 13 residues. The V gene's germline CDR1 is MNHEY and CDR2 SMNVEV (reference sequence). The CDR3 region has the DNA TGTGCCAGCAGTTTAAGGGGAAACTATGGCTACACCTTC. It codes for CASSLRGNYGYTF.

The chain employs TRBV10-3 and TRBJ2-2; D possibly corresponds to TRBD1 (6 bases). Germline V gives CDR1 ENHRY, CDR2 SYGVKD. V dropped 4 bases and J dropped 4 bases, with 10 bases sitting between them. The CDR3 extends over 14 amino acids. The CDR3 bases are TGTGCCATCAGTGGACAGGTGTCCACCGGGGAGCTGTTTTTT. This codes for CAISGQVSTGELFF.

The chain employs TRBV5-1 and TRBJ1-6; unclear D gene. This CDR3 contains 14 residues. V dropped 1 base and J dropped 9 bases, with 11 bases sitting between them. From germline, CDR1 is SGHRS and CDR2 YFSETQ. CDR3 DNA: TGCGCCAGCAGCTTGTCAGATCCCATTTCACCCCTCCACTTT. Encoded protein: CASSLSDPISPLHF.

The chain carries TRBV3-1 (or the pseudogene TRBV3-2) and TRBJ1-3, with D maybe TRBD1 (6 bases). The CDR3 is 16 residues long. With 3 bases removed from V and 0 bases from J, the gap between germline ends came to 12 bases. The germline gives CDR1 LGHDT, CDR2 YNNKEL (reference sequence). The CDR3 DNA reads as TGTGCCAGCAGCCAGGGACACCTACTCTCTGGAAACACCATATATTTT. It is translated as CASSQGHLLSGNTIYF.

V usage is TRBV7-3 and J usage is TRBJ2-5, with D possibly TRBD1 on 5 matching bases. V was pared by 10 bases and J by 2 bases, with 8 bases between. The CDR3 sequence is 11 residues long. Germline assignment: CDR1 SGHTA and CDR2 FQGTGA. CDR3 DNA: TGTGCCACGGACATTCAAGAGACCCAGTACTTC. Amino acid sequence: CATDIQETQYF.

The chain joins TRBV19 to TRBJ2-3; D is ambiguous. The CDR3 sequence is 12 residues long. The V end was cut by 6 bases, the J end by 5 bases, with 9 bases between. Germline CDR1 is LNHDA and CDR2 is SQIVND (reference sequence). The DNA of the CDR3 is TGTGCCAGTAGGTCCGGGCTAGATACGCAGTATTTT. Translated: CASRSGLDTQYF.

The genes are TRBV3-1 (or the pseudogene TRBV3-2) and TRBJ2-5; 7 bases match TRBD1. V was clipped by 4 bases and J by 7 bases; unmatched bases: 6. Germline V gene data show CDR1 as LGHDT and CDR2 as YNNKEL (reference sequence). CDR3 length: 13 residues. In DNA form, the CDR3 reads TGTGCCAGCAGCCTGGACAGGTTCGGGACCCAGTACTTC. Its translation: CASSLDRFGTQYF.

V usage is TRBV28 and J usage is TRBJ2-1; D might be TRBD2 (5 bases). This CDR3 region has 12 residues. The V gene lost 2 bases and the J gene lost 10 bases, with 9 bases spanning the gap. The germline V gene has CDR1 MDHEN and CDR2 SYDVKM. The CDR3 loop reads CASSLTRWEQFF. The CDR3 nucleotides are TGTGCCAGCAGTTTAACTAGATGGGAGCAGTTCTTC.